What follows are 32 T cell receptor beta chains derived from one specimen sequenced in a study of T cells in Graves' hyperthyroidism and ophthalmopathy. Amplified regions were TCR beta CDR3 sequences from RNA transcripts. TCR CDR3 regions were first amplified by RT-PCR with HTBI primers. TCRdb recomputed calls from the multiplex PCR reads with MiXCR, one row per CDR3 protein. This table has about 110,000 distinct CDR3 sequences, approximately 16% appearing once. The sequencing input was blood. Every receptor here comes from a woman between 50 and 59 years old with Graves' hyperthyroidism.

This clonotype was counted at least ten times. The rearrangement joins TRBV20-1 to TRBJ2-7, with TRBD1 matching 9 bases. Germline CDR1 and CDR2: DFQATT and SNEGSKA (reference sequence). The trim removed 1 base at V and 1 base at J, leaving 5 bases unmatched. The CDR3 contains 15 residues. CDR3 in amino acids: CSARGQGDRSYEQYF. CDR3 DNA sequence: TGCAGTGCTAGAGGACAGGGGGACAGATCCTACGAGCAGTACTTC.

This clonotype was detected many times. The genes are TRBV12-3 or TRBV12-4 and TRBJ1-2, with 8 positions matching TRBD1. This CDR3 is 15 amino acids long. The J segment lost 7 bases and the V segment lost 6 bases, leaving 13 bases of the junction unmatched. The CDR3 bases are TGTGCCAGCAGCGTTACAGGGGGATTTTTTGGTGGCTACACCTTC. Residues: CASSVTGGFFGGYTF.

In its sample, this clonotype was seen many times. The chain uses TRBV6-1 and TRBJ2-5; TRBD2 might be the D (6 bases). V shed 3 bases and J shed 4 bases, with 12 bases lying between them. Germline CDR1 is MNHNS and CDR2 is SASEGT. The CDR3 is 14 residues long. The CDR3 nucleotides read TGTGCCAGCAGTGATATAACTAGCAGAGAGACCCAGTACTTC. This translates into CASSDITSRETQYF.

The V and J genes are TRBV12-3 or TRBV12-4 and TRBJ2-2; no firm D call. V was clipped by 7 bases and J by 0 bases, with 6 bases between them. CDR3 size: 13 residues. This chain's CDR3 is CASKNPNTGELFF. The CDR3 DNA follows: TGTGCCAGCAAGAACCCGAACACCGGGGAGCTGTTTTTT.

In its sample, this clonotype was seen many times. The chain couples TRBV5-1 to TRBJ2-7; TRBD2 matches 10 bases. V shed 1 base, J shed 5 bases, and the junction held 9 bases outside the gene matches. Germline V gives CDR1 SGHRS, CDR2 YFSETQ. This CDR3 is built from 16 residues. In DNA form, the CDR3 reads TGCGCCAGCAGCTTGACTCAAGCGGGAGGGCCCAACGAGCAGTACTTC. It translates to CASSLTQAGGPNEQYF.

This chain joins TRBV28 and TRBJ2-7; TRBD1 aligns across 8 bases. The CDR3 covers 15 residues. Trimming cost V 3 bases and J 7 bases; bases outside gene matches: 11. Germline-derived CDR1 and CDR2 are MDHEN and SYDVKM. The CDR3 region is CASSLIGQGAREQYF. CDR3 DNA: TGTGCCAGCAGTTTGATCGGCCAGGGGGCGCGAGAGCAGTACTTC.

This clonotype was seen many times. The chain links TRBV6-2 or TRBV6-3 to TRBJ2-1; D is unresolved. The CDR3 length is 12 residues. The germline V and J ends were trimmed by 7 bases and 7 bases, with 11 bases remaining between them. In germline, CDR1 is MNHEY, CDR2 SVGEGT. The CDR3 spells CASKRAANEQFF. In DNA form, the CDR3 reads TGTGCCAGCAAAAGGGCTGCTAATGAGCAGTTCTTC.

This clonotype showed up many times. The chain uses TRBV7-6 and TRBJ1-2; D is uncertain. The CDR3 runs to 17 residues. V was trimmed by 4 bases and J by 2 bases, leaving 20 bases between them. The V gene's germline CDR1 is SGHVS and CDR2 FNYEAQ. The CDR3 nucleotides are TGTGCCAGCAGCTCCTCTACCTGGACGGGCAGAAACTATGGCTACACCTTC. Its translation is CASSSSTWTGRNYGYTF.

Ten or more counts support this clonotype. The chain carries TRBV6-4 and TRBJ1-1, with a tentative D call TRBD1 (6 bases). Germline values: CDR1 MRHNA, CDR2 SNTAGT. CDR3 length equals 13 residues. The V gene lost 3 bases and the J gene lost 5 bases, with 10 bases spanning the gap. CDR3 sequence: CASSDGQGTEAFF. The CDR3 nucleotides are TGTGCCAGCAGTGATGGGCAGGGGACTGAAGCTTTCTTT.

As DNA, the CDR3 is TGTGCCAGCAGTGGCAGGGGGGAAACGAACACCGGGGAGCTGTTTTTT. Translating it yields CASSGRGETNTGELFF. V and J are TRBV11-2 and TRBJ2-2, with D maybe TRBD1 (7 bases). Per germline, CDR1 SGHAT and CDR2 FQNNGV. V gave up 6 bases and J gave up 0 bases, with 14 bases separating them. The CDR3 is made up of 16 amino acids.

In this sample, this clonotype turned up many times. This chain uses TRBV14 with TRBJ2-5; possible D gene TRBD1, 6 bases. The V end lost 3 bases, the J end lost 4 bases, and 15 bases lay between the germline ends. Germline assignment: CDR1 SGHDN and CDR2 FVKESK. The CDR3 loop spans 15 amino acids. The chain's CDR3 is CASSHFTGISETQYF. CDR3 DNA: TGTGCCAGCAGCCACTTCACAGGGATTTCAGAGACCCAGTACTTC.

This clonotype was recorded many times. The chain links TRBV6-1 to TRBJ2-5; TRBD1 agrees at 9 bases. There are 15 residues in the CDR3. Germline CDR1 reads MNHNS; CDR2 reads SASEGT. Trimming removed 7 bases from V and 1 base from J; junction bases left unmatched: 7. DNA of the CDR3: TGTGCCAGCATTGGACAGGGGCCGCCCCAAGAGACCCAGTACTTC. Translating it yields CASIGQGPPQETQYF.

This clonotype came up a few times. Since the CDR3 does not end with the conserved phenylalanine or tryptophan, this likely comes from a read error. This chain connects TRBV28 to TRBJ1-2, with a possible D match to TRBD1 (6 bases). The V end lost 5 bases, the J end lost 5 bases, and 12 bases lay between the germline ends. CDR3 length equals 13 residues. The germline V gene has CDR1 MDHEN and CDR2 SYDVKM. The DNA of the CDR3 is TGTGCCAGCAGTCCGACAGGTGGATATGGCTACACCCTC. Its protein product is CASSPTGGYGYTL.

This clonotype appeared a few times. This chain links TRBV7-3 with TRBJ2-7, with D possibly being TRBD2 (6 bases). The V and J ends lost 4 bases and 4 bases respectively, with 23 bases between them. The germline V gene has CDR1 SGHTA and CDR2 FQGTGA. The CDR3 spans 17 residues. DNA of the CDR3: TGTGCCAGCAGCTCAATCGGGTCAGCTAGCGATCCGTACGAGCAGTACGTC. Protein: CASSSIGSASDPYEQYV.

This clonotype showed up just a few times. At one boundary the junction diverges from the germline segment, which might be a read error. The rearrangement links TRBV6-1 to TRBJ1-5, with 7 bases fitting TRBD1. Germline V gives CDR1 MNHNS, CDR2 SASEGT. CDR3 length equals 13 residues. CDR3 bases: TGTGCCAGCGGCGGGAGTGACAGGGAGCCCCAACATTTT. Translated, it gives CASGGSDREPQHF.

Regarding this clonotype: A much larger clonotype is one base distant, so this may be a read error. V is TRBV27 and J is TRBJ1-2, with TRBD1 matching over 7 bases. The trim removed 2 bases at V and 1 base at J, leaving 1 base unmatched. This CDR3 is built from 14 residues. The V gene's germline CDR1 is MNHEY and CDR2 SMNVEV (reference sequence). The CDR3 protein is CASSLQGGNYGYTF. The CDR3, as DNA: TGTGCCAGCAGTTTACAGGGGGGTAACTATGGCTACACCTTC.

There are many counts of this clonotype. J is TRBJ2-1 and V is TRBV5-1, with TRBD1 as a possible D gene (6 bases). The length of the CDR3 is 15 residues. The germline V and J ends were trimmed by 3 bases and 5 bases, with 15 bases remaining between them. CDR1 and CDR2 from the germline V gene are SGHRS and YFSETQ. The DNA for the CDR3 is TGCGCCAGCAGCTGGGGGCCGGGACAACACAATGAGCAGTTCTTC. Translation gives CASSWGPGQHNEQFF.

This clonotype was observed many times. The chain uses TRBV6-5 and TRBJ1-4; D gene uncertain. Germline assignment: CDR1 MNHEY and CDR2 SVGAGI. Trimming left V 2 bases short and J 0 bases short, with 10 bases between. The CDR3 loop spans 16 amino acids. In nucleotides, the CDR3 is TGTGCCAGCAGTTACGGACCACCCCCAACTAATGAAAAACTGTTTTTT. It yields the protein CASSYGPPPTNEKLFF.

The genes are TRBV6-1 and TRBJ2-1, with 8 nucleotides matching TRBD2. Looked up from germline, CDR1 is MNHNS and CDR2 is SASEGT. CDR3 length equals 15 residues. V was clipped by 8 bases and J by 9 bases; unmatched bases: 15. The CDR3 coding sequence is TGTGCCAGCTATAAAGGGGGACTAGGAGTCGGTGAGCAGTTCTTC. This sequence encodes CASYKGGLGVGEQFF.

V is TRBV6-2 or TRBV6-3 and J is TRBJ2-3, with TRBD2 matching 12 bases. V lost 5 bases, J lost 1 base, and 4 bases stayed unmatched. The CDR3 totals 16 residues. Germline values: CDR1 MNHEY, CDR2 SVGEGT. As DNA, the CDR3 is TGTGCCAGCAGTGCGAGGACTAGCGGGGGCACAGATACGCAGTATTTT. Protein product: CASSARTSGGTDTQYF.

This clonotype was observed a few times. J is TRBJ1-1 and V is TRBV11-3; 9 bases are a match to TRBD1. This CDR3 has 19 residues. The germline V gene encodes CDR1 SGHNT and CDR2 YENEEA. The V gene end was trimmed by 4 bases and the J gene end by 0 bases; junction bases not matched to a gene: 15. The CDR3 nucleotides read TGTGCCAGCAGCTCCACCCCGGGACAGGGAGGGTTCATGAACACTGAAGCTTTCTTT. This sequence encodes CASSSTPGQGGFMNTEAFF.

This clonotype has ten or more counts. This chain links TRBV20-1 with TRBJ2-7; D not resolved. The V end lost 5 bases, the J end lost 2 bases, and 7 bases lay between the germline ends. Germline values: CDR1 DFQATT, CDR2 SNEGSKA (reference sequence). CDR3 length: 11 residues. The CDR3 bases are TGCAGTGCTCTCATAGCCTACGAGCAGTACTTC. It codes for CSALIAYEQYF.

Many counts were recorded for this clonotype. The chain recombines TRBV4-2 with TRBJ2-3, with D possibly TRBD2 on 6 matching bases. Germline lookup yields CDR1 LGHNA and CDR2 YNFKEQ. The CDR3 contains 17 residues. V lost 0 bases and J lost 1, with 14 bases in between. For the CDR3, the DNA is TGTGCCAGCAGCCAAGATTGGGACTCGATCGGCACAGATACGCAGTATTTT. Translation gives CASSQDWDSIGTDTQYF.

This clonotype was observed at least ten times. The rearrangement links TRBV12-3 or TRBV12-4 to TRBJ1-5; tentative D call: TRBD1 (5 bases). The CDR3 runs 14 residues. V lost 5 bases to trimming and J lost 1 base, with 9 bases between them. The CDR3 DNA follows: TGTGCCAGCAGTCCGGGGGGGAGCAATCAGCCCCAGCATTTT. The encoded protein is CASSPGGSNQPQHF.

This clonotype has at least ten counts. CDR3 bases: TGCAGTGCTAGAGGAGGGTATGAGCAGTTCTTC. Its protein is CSARGGYEQFF. V is TRBV20-1 and J is TRBJ2-1; D might be TRBD2 (5 bases). The germline gives CDR1 DFQATT, CDR2 SNEGSKA (reference sequence). Trimming removed 1 base at V and 8 bases at J, with 6 bases between. The CDR3 spans 11 residues.

This clonotype has ten or more counts. DNA for the CDR3: TGTGCCAGCAGCCAAGCAAGCGGACAGCCCGGCTATGGCTACACCTTC. As protein: CASSQASGQPGYGYTF. V usage is TRBV4-2 and J usage is TRBJ1-2, with D perhaps matching TRBD1 (6 bases). The V end lost 1 base, the J end lost 4 bases, and 16 bases lay between the germline ends. Germline CDR1 is LGHNA and CDR2 is YNFKEQ. The CDR3 extends over 16 amino acids.

At least ten counts were recorded for this clonotype. This rearrangement joins TRBV2 to TRBJ1-4, with D possibly TRBD1 on 5 matching bases. V was clipped by 7 bases and J by 8 bases, with 17 bases between them. The CDR3 has 14 amino acids. Germline V gene data show CDR1 as SNHLY and CDR2 as FYNNEI. The CDR3 sequence: CASITDNGGEKLFF. CDR3 coding DNA: TGTGCCAGCATTACGGACAACGGGGGGGAAAAACTGTTTTTT. The full variable domain, in which reference TRBV2 and TRBJ1-4 provide the parts outside the CDR3, is EPEVTQTPSHQVTQMGQEVILRCVPISNHLYFYWYRQILGQKVEFLVSFYNNEISEKSEIFDDQFSVERPDGSNFTLKIRSTKLEDSAMYFCASITDNGGEKLFFGSGTQLSVL.

The table lists this clonotype with many counts. The chain combines TRBV5-6 with TRBJ2-6; D uncertain. V was cut by 4 bases and J by 0 bases, with 14 bases left in between. The CDR3 extends over 17 amino acids. Per the germline V gene, CDR1 is SGHDT and CDR2 is YYEEEE. CDR3 sequence (DNA): TGTGCCAGCAGCCCTGACCTACCGAGCTCTGGGGCCAACGTCCTGACTTTC. This sequence encodes CASSPDLPSSGANVLTF.

In its sample, this clonotype was seen many times. V and J are TRBV9 and TRBJ2-5; 9 positions match TRBD2. The V and J ends lost 4 bases and 2 bases, in that order; junction bases with no gene match: 6. Germline values: CDR1 SGDLS, CDR2 YYNGEE. There are 15 residues in the CDR3. The CDR3 coding sequence is TGTGCCAGCAGCCCCGGAGCGGGAGGACAAGAGACCCAGTACTTC. Translation: CASSPGAGGQETQYF.

The rearrangement uses TRBV19 and TRBJ2-2, with TRBD1 identical over 8 bases. The CDR3 spans 19 residues. The V segment lost 4 bases and the J segment 0 bases; nucleotides outside the gene matches: 13. Germline lookup yields CDR1 LNHDA and CDR2 SQIVND (reference sequence). The chain's CDR3 is CASSSAGTGRYSNTGELFF. Written as DNA, the CDR3 is TGTGCCAGTAGTAGCGCCGGGACAGGACGATACTCGAACACCGGGGAGCTGTTTTTT.

DNA for the CDR3: TGTGCCAGCAGTTTAGGAGGGTCCGCCGTTCAAGGTCAGCCCCAGCATTTT. The encoded protein is CASSLGGSAVQGQPQHF. V and J are TRBV2 and TRBJ1-5; D gene uncertain. The CDR3 has 17 residues. V was pared by 5 bases and J by 6 bases, with 23 bases between. Per the germline V gene, CDR1 is SNHLY and CDR2 is FYNNEI.

This clonotype was picked up many times. This chain joins TRBV18 and TRBJ1-5, with TRBD1 matching 9 bases. The CDR3 contains 14 residues. The germline V gene has CDR1 KGHSH and CDR2 LQKENI. The V segment lost 6 bases and the J segment 4 bases; nucleotides outside the gene matches: 4. CDR3 sequence (DNA): TGTGCCAGCTCCCTGGGACAGGGAAATCAGCCCCAGCATTTT. It specifies CASSLGQGNQPQHF.